Below, 15 T cell receptor beta chains from the same sample are listed, as sequenced in a study of CD8 T cells in Susac syndrome. When the RNA was reverse transcribed, random hexamers were used with an input of about 0.5 to 1 ug. Each CDR3 protein is one row after TCRdb ran MiXCR on the immunoSEQ multiplex PCR reads. The sample carries some 130,000 distinct CDR3 sequences, just under 95% recorded once. Input material: CD8+ T cells from PBMCs. The receptors shown here come from a human donor with Susac syndrome.

This clonotype was detected once. The chain combines TRBV12-3 or TRBV12-4 with TRBJ2-3, with 7 nucleotides matching TRBD1. After removal of 4 bases from V and 2 bases from J, the junction contained 9 bases not matched to a gene. The CDR3 is 16 residues long. The CDR3 sequence is CASSYTGTDYTDTQYF. The CDR3 DNA reads TGTGCCAGCAGTTACACCGGGACAGACTACACAGATACGCAGTATTTT.

The chain couples TRBV4-1 to TRBJ1-1, with 8 bases that match TRBD1. The CDR3 sequence is 13 residues long. Germline CDR1 MGHRA, CDR2 YSYEKL. V trimming: 1 base; J trimming: 11 bases; junction bases outside the gene matches: 6. Here the CDR3 reads CASSQGQGAKAFF. In DNA form, the CDR3 reads TGCGCCAGCAGCCAAGGGCAGGGGGCGAAGGCTTTCTTT.

The genes are TRBV20-1 and TRBJ1-2; D perhaps matches TRBD1 (5 bases). Trimming shortened V by 0 bases and J by 6 bases, and 29 bases separated the two germline ends. Germline CDR1 DFQATT, CDR2 SNEGSKA (reference sequence). The CDR3 runs 19 residues. CDR3 amino acids: CSARDLSGGGPREEDGYTF. As DNA, the CDR3 is TGCAGTGCTAGAGATCTATCTGGTGGGGGACCTCGGGAGGAGGATGGCTACACCTTC.

This chain connects TRBV30 to TRBJ2-1, with 8 nucleotides matching TRBD2. The trim removed 6 bases at V and 4 bases at J, leaving 5 bases unmatched. CDR1 is GTSNPN, CDR2 SVGIG, per germline (reference sequence). This CDR3 comprises 13 residues. The CDR3 reads CACTSGSYNEQFF. Written as DNA, the CDR3 is TGTGCCTGTACTAGCGGATCGTACAATGAGCAGTTCTTC.

This clonotype was seen only once. The chain couples TRBV5-1 to TRBJ2-7; D is unclear. Trimming stripped 0 bases from V and 6 bases from J, with 13 bases between. Germline V gene sequence: CDR1 SGHRS, CDR2 YFSETQ. This CDR3 is built from 14 residues. CDR3 coding DNA: TGCGCCAGCAGCTTGGGATCCTCCGTCGGCGAGCAGTACTTC. This sequence encodes CASSLGSSVGEQYF.

The rearrangement links TRBV12-3 or TRBV12-4 to TRBJ2-1; D may correspond to TRBD1 or TRBD2 (5 bases each). V was shortened by 0 bases and J by 4 bases, with 10 bases between the two germline ends. The CDR3 is 15 amino acids. CDR3 residues: CASSLAGPIYNEQFF. The CDR3 nucleotides read TGTGCCAGCAGTTTAGCGGGACCGATATACAATGAGCAGTTCTTC.

The chain employs TRBV27 and TRBJ2-7; 7 bases line up with TRBD2. The CDR3 extends over 15 amino acids. Germline CDR1 is MNHEY and CDR2 is SMNVEV (reference sequence). J was trimmed by 0 bases and V by 5 bases; bases with no gene match: 7. CDR3 residues: CASSALAASSYEQYF. CDR3 nucleotide sequence: TGTGCCAGCAGTGCGCTAGCGGCAAGCTCCTACGAGCAGTACTTC.

The rearrangement links TRBV3-1 to TRBJ2-7; TRBD2 aligns across 9 bases. Germline V gene data show CDR1 as LGHDT and CDR2 as YNNKEL (reference sequence). The CDR3 is 15 residues long. With V trimmed by 3 bases and J by 5 bases, 8 bases remained unmatched. The CDR3: CASSHKGGRAHEQYF. In DNA form, the CDR3 reads TGTGCCAGCAGCCACAAAGGCGGGAGGGCCCACGAGCAGTACTTC.

The rearrangement links TRBV5-1 to TRBJ2-7; TRBD1 matches at 9 bases. V was clipped by 4 bases and J by 0 bases; unmatched bases: 5. Germline CDR1 is SGHRS and CDR2 is YFSETQ. This CDR3 comprises 15 residues. CDR3 sequence: CASSDGTGHSYEQYF. The CDR3 bases are TGCGCCAGCAGCGACGGGACAGGGCACTCCTACGAGCAGTACTTC.

The chain carries TRBV20-1 and TRBJ2-7; the D gene could be TRBD1 or TRBD2 (5 bases each). The CDR3 length is 12 residues. V lost 5 bases and J 5 bases, leaving 13 bases between the germline ends. Per the germline V gene, CDR1 is DFQATT and CDR2 is SNEGSKA (reference sequence). This chain's CDR3 is CSALVMGDEQYF. The CDR3 DNA reads TGCAGTGCTTTGGTAATGGGGGACGAGCAGTACTTC.

This chain links TRBV2 with TRBJ2-1; 11 bases line up with TRBD2. V trimming: 6 bases; J trimming: 5 bases; junction bases outside the gene matches: 6. There are 15 residues in the CDR3. The germline V gene encodes CDR1 SNHLY and CDR2 FYNNEI. CDR3 region: CASSQLAGVNNEQFF. The DNA for the CDR3 is TGTGCCAGCAGCCAACTAGCGGGAGTCAACAATGAGCAGTTCTTC.

The V and J genes are TRBV4-1 and TRBJ2-7; 7 bases are shared with TRBD1. The V gene's germline CDR1 is MGHRA and CDR2 YSYEKL. V gave up 1 base and J gave up 13 bases; unmatched junction bases: 10. This CDR3 is 13 amino acids long. The CDR3 sequence is CASSQVGQDTPYF. The CDR3 DNA reads as TGCGCCAGCAGCCAAGTAGGACAGGACACCCCATACTTC.

The rearrangement joins TRBV6-5 to TRBJ2-7; D is perhaps TRBD2 (5 bases). There are 13 residues in the CDR3. Germline CDR1 MNHEY, CDR2 SVGAGI. V was clipped by 0 bases and J by 2 bases, with 5 bases between them. CDR3 nucleotides: TGTGCCAGCAGTTACTCCGGGGCCTACGAGCAGTACTTC. Its protein is CASSYSGAYEQYF.

CDR3 in amino acids: CASSPKPTEMNTEAFF. The CDR3 bases are TGTGCCAGCTCACCCAAACCGACCGAGATGAACACTGAAGCTTTCTTT. The chain joins TRBV18 to TRBJ1-1; D not certain. The CDR3 is 16 residues long. Germline V gives CDR1 KGHSH, CDR2 LQKENI. Trimming took off 3 bases at V and 0 bases at J, with 14 bases between the two ends.

This clonotype has only one observation. The gene calls are TRBV14 and TRBJ1-3, with D uncertain. This CDR3 is 13 amino acids long. Deletions cut 0 bases from V and 4 bases from J, with 4 bases between. Germline loops: CDR1 SGHDN, CDR2 FVKESK. The chain's CDR3 is CASSQDLGNTIYF. CDR3 sequence (DNA): TGTGCCAGCAGCCAAGATTTAGGAAACACCATATATTTT. The full variable domain, completed using reference TRBV14 and TRBJ1-3, is EAGVTQFPSHSVIEKGQTVTLRCDPISGHDNLYWYRRVMGKEIKFLLHFVKESKQDESGMPNNRFLAERTGGTYSTLKVQPAELEDSGVYFCASSQDLGNTIYFGEGSWLTVV.